This record looks at one T cell receptor (beta chain) sequence and its context. Its antigen is still unknown. This specimen belongs to a study of glioma-infiltrating T cells after dendritic cell vaccination. Broader study findings: The cohort had few patients with full blood and tumor sets.

TCRdb's copy holds only in-frame clones and misses some; the assay was immunoSEQ multiplex PCR. The table has approximately 110,000 clones, 90% seen once. This CDR3 is built from 16 residues. J gave up 1 base and V 4 bases, and 8 bases lay outside the gene matches. Germline V gene data show CDR1 as SGHDT and CDR2 as YYEEEE. As for time point: after dendritic cell vaccination, including at tumor progression/relapse. This TCR was sampled from a human donor with glioblastoma. This chain joins TRBV5-6 and TRBJ1-5, with 7 bases matching TRBD1. The sequenced sample was blood, obtained after dendritic cell vaccination. CDR3 residues: CASSHQSQGSNQPQHF. CDR3 coding DNA: TGTGCCAGCAGCCACCAATCACAGGGGAGCAATCAGCCCCAGCATTTT.